Listed here are 13 T cell receptor beta chains from one sample, sequenced in a study of T cells in women clearing cervical HPV infection. Sequencing used immunoSEQ multiplex PCR; TCRdb keeps in-frame clones, though not all of them. The sample table sets out under 35,000 clones. The specimen sequenced was blood buffy coat. The receptors were sampled from a woman aged 18 to 75 with a cervical HPV16 infection that either progressed to CIN3+ or cleared (not recorded which).

About this clone: The read comes to an end 3 residues before the CDR3 does, leaving the germline J gene to fill in the end. The V gene is TRBV30, the J gene TRBJ1-1; D might be TRBD1 (6 bases). Per germline, CDR1 GTSNPN and CDR2 SVGIG (reference sequence). The CDR3 extends over 13 amino acids. V was cut by 4 bases and J by 5 bases, with 14 bases left in between. The CDR3 loop reads CAWNYRAKTEAFF. Partial CDR3 DNA: TGTGCCTGGAATTACAGGGCGAAGACTGAA.

As concerns this clone: The CDR3 end lies 3 residues beyond the end of the read and is filled in from the germline J gene. V usage is TRBV20-1 and J usage is TRBJ2-7, with D unclear. This CDR3 region has 14 residues. Trimming left V 3 bases short and J 3 bases short, with 15 bases between. Germline V gives CDR1 DFQATT, CDR2 SNEGSKA (reference sequence). CDR3 DNA (partial): TGCAGTGCTAGTAAAGGGTCCAGGATCTACGAG. Translation: CSASKGSRIYE. The whole CDR3 sequence reads CSASKGSRIYEQYF.

With respect to this clone: The read falls 3 residues short of the CDR3 end, and the missing part is taken from the germline J gene. The V and J genes are TRBV30 and TRBJ1-5; 7 nucleotides agree with TRBD1. CDR3 size: 15 residues. V lost 1 base to trimming and J lost 3 bases; unmatched junction nucleotides: 6. The germline CDR1 and CDR2 sequences are GTSNPN and SVGIG (reference sequence). The part of the CDR3 DNA that was read is TGTGCCTGGAGTGCCCCAGGGGGTATCAATCAGCCC. Protein product: CAWSAPGGINQP. The whole CDR3 is CAWSAPGGINQPQHF.

On this clone: Read sequence stops 3 residues before the CDR3 end, and the germline J gene provides the missing end. The chain is built from TRBV5-1 and TRBJ2-5; 7 positions agree with TRBD1. The germline V gene has CDR1 SGHRS and CDR2 YFSETQ. V was clipped by 10 bases and J by 5 bases; unmatched bases: 8. The CDR3 has 12 residues. CDR3 DNA, as far as it was read: TGCGCCGTCCGGGACAGTTCGGAGACC. This translates into CAVRDSSET. The CDR3 reads in full as CAVRDSSETQYF.

Turning to this clone: The DNA ends 3 residues before the CDR3 does, and the rest of the CDR3 is filled in from the germline J gene. The chain joins TRBV7-3 to TRBJ2-1; the match to TRBD2 covers 7 bases. The ends lost 6 bases at V and 9 bases at J; junction bases unmatched: 11. The CDR3 totals 14 residues. Germline V gene data show CDR1 as SGHTA and CDR2 as FQGTGA. The sequenced CDR3 bases are TGTGCCAGCAGGCAGACTAGCTTGAGGGGTGAG. It is translated as CASRQTSLRGE. The CDR3 as a whole reads CASRQTSLRGEQFF.

Concerning this clone itself: Coverage ceases 3 residues before the CDR3 finishes, and the germline J gene fills in the end. The chain couples TRBV6-1 to TRBJ2-5; 11 bases map to TRBD1. Trimming cost V 3 bases and J 4 bases; bases outside gene matches: 7. This CDR3 is built from 16 residues. Per germline, CDR1 MNHNS and CDR2 SASEGT. Incomplete CDR3 DNA: TGTGCCAGCAGTGAGGGGGGGGACAGGGGGGTAGAGACC. Translated: CASSEGGDRGVET. The CDR3, in full, reads CASSEGGDRGVETQYF.

On this clone: The read finishes 3 residues shy of the CDR3 end, and the germline J gene is used to complete it. The chain links TRBV19 to TRBJ2-1; D ambiguous. The germline V and J ends were trimmed by 1 base and 5 bases, with 18 bases remaining between them. The CDR3 runs 17 residues. Germline loops: CDR1 LNHDA, CDR2 SQIVND (reference sequence). The DNA read from the CDR3 is TGTGCCAGTAGTATAGCTTCTGGTTTATCACATCACAATGAG. Amino acids: CASSIASGLSHHNE. The complete CDR3 reads CASSIASGLSHHNEQFF.

Comments on this clone: The junction and the germline gene differ at one end; a read error may be behind it. The sequence runs out 3 residues before the end of the CDR3; the remainder is reconstructed from the germline J gene. The chain recombines TRBV13 with TRBJ1-2; the D gene is possibly TRBD1 (6 bases). The CDR3 extends over 14 amino acids. Germline assignment: CDR1 PRHDT and CDR2 FYEKMQ (reference sequence). The CDR3 here is CASSLGTPNYGYTF. Partial CDR3 DNA: TGTGCCAGCAGCCTAGGGACACCCAACTATGGC. The variable domain in full, with the rest retrieved from reference TRBV13 and TRBJ1-2, is AAGVIQSPRHLIKEKRETATLKCYPIPRHDTVYWYQQGPGQDPQFLISFYEKMQSDKGSIPDRFSAQQFSDYHSELNMSSLELGDSALYFCASSLGTPNYGYTFGSGTRLTVV.

In regard to this clone: A read error may account for a junction end that differs from germline. The CDR3 end falls 3 residues outside the read, so it is completed with the germline J gene. This sequence joins TRBV11-2 and TRBJ1-1; 7 bases fit TRBD1. This CDR3 region has 14 residues. Germline V gene sequence: CDR1 SGHAT, CDR2 FQNNGV. The CDR3 bases that were read are TGTGCCAGCAGCCTAGACGCCGACAGGGATGAA. Amino acids: CASSLDADRDE. The complete CDR3 reads CASSLDADRDEAFF.

By frequency, this clone registers medium-sized. The observed sequence ends 3 residues before the CDR3 terminus, with the missing tail filled in from the germline J gene. The chain joins TRBV2 to TRBJ2-4; TRBD2 is a possible D gene (6 bases). Trimming cost V 5 bases and J 9 bases, with 20 bases left between them. CDR1 is SNHLY and CDR2 is FYNNEI in the germline V gene. CDR3 length equals 15 residues. CDR3 loop: CASSPKTDTEGIQYF. CDR3 DNA, as far as it was read: TGTGCCAGCAGTCCTAAGACAGACACGGAGGGCATT. The whole variable domain, filled in from reference TRBV2 and TRBJ2-4, reads EPEVTQTPSHQVTQMGQEVILRCVPISNHLYFYWYRQILGQKVEFLVSFYNNEISEKSEIFDDQFSVERPDGSNFTLKIRSTKLEDSAMYFCASSPKTDTEGIQYFGAGTRLSVL.

As to this clone: The read comes to an end 3 residues before the CDR3 does, leaving the germline J gene to fill in the end. The chain has TRBV20-1 and TRBJ1-2; weak D call: TRBD1 (6 bases). V dropped 7 bases and J dropped 4 bases, with 22 bases sitting between them. The CDR3 sequence is 15 residues long. Per the germline V gene, CDR1 is DFQATT and CDR2 is SNEGSKA (reference sequence). CDR3 loop: CSVGGRAGASYGYTF. Incomplete CDR3 DNA: TGCAGTGTGGGCGGTCGGGCAGGGGCGAGCTATGGC.

Note on this clone: The read ends 3 residues shy of where the CDR3 ends; the end is completed using the germline J gene. V gene TRBV14 combines with J gene TRBJ2-7; D not certain. CDR1 and CDR2 from the germline V gene are SGHDN and FVKESK. This CDR3 region has 16 residues. V gave up 0 bases and J gave up 4 bases, with 16 bases separating them. This CDR3 is CASSQDSPFSIYEQYF. Incomplete CDR3 DNA: TGTGCCAGCAGCCAAGACTCGCCTTTTAGTATTTACGAG.

About this clone itself: The CDR3 goes on 3 residues after the read ends, and that part is filled in from the germline J gene. The chain links TRBV19 to TRBJ2-1; 14 bases line up with TRBD2. Germline CDR1 and CDR2: LNHDA and SQIVND (reference sequence). CDR3 size: 19 residues. Unmatched junction bases numbered 15, after V lost 4 bases and J lost 7 bases. The part of the CDR3 DNA that was read is TGTGCCAGTAGTACGGCGGGACTAGCGGGAGTGGGTATTTCGAATGAG. Encoded protein: CASSTAGLAGVGISNE. The CDR3, in full, reads CASSTAGLAGVGISNEQFF.